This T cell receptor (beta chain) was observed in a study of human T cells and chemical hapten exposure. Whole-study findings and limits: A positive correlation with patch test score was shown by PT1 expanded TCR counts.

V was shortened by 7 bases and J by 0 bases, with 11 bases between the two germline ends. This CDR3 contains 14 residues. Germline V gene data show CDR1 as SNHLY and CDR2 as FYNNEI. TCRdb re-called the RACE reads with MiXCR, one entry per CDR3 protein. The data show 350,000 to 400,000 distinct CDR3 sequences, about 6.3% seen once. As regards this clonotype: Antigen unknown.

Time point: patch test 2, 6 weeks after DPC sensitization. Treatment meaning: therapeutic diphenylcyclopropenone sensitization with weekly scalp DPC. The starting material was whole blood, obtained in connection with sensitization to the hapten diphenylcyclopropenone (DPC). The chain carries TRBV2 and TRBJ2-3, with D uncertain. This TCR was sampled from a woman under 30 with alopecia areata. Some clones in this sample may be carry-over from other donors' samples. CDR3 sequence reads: CASTGGTSTDTQYF. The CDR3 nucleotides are TGTGCCAGCACCGGCGGAACTAGCACAGATACGCAGTATTTT.